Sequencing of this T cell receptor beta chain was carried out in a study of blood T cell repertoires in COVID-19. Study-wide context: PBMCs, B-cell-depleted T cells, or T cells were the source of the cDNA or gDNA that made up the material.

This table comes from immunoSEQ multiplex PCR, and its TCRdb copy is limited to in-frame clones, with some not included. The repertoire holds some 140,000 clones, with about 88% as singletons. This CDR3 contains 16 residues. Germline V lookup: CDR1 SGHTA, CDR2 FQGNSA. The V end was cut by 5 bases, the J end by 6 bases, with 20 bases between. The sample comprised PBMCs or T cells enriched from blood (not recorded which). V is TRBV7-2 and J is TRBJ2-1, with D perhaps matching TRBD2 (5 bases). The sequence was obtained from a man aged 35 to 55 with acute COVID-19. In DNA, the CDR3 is TGTGCCAGCAGCCCCCACGGGGTTGGACTCGGCAATGAGCAGTTCTTC. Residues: CASSPHGVGLGNEQFF. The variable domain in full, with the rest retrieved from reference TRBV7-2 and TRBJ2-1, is GAGVSQSPSNKVTEKGKDVELRCDPISGHTALYWYRQSLGQGLEFLIYFQGNSAPDKSGLPSDRFSAERTGGSVSTLTIQRTQQEDSAVYLCASSPHGVGLGNEQFFGPGTRLTVL.